This T cell receptor beta chain derives from a study of T cells in Graves' hyperthyroidism and ophthalmopathy (dated by TCRdb to about 2019). Context from the whole study: Peripheral blood was collected at initial diagnosis, before any treatment. TCR V-J signatures able to tell the groups apart were searched for in a discovery cohort of 90 to 100 patients, of whom over 40 had Graves' ophthalmopathy and under 65 had stable Graves' hyperthyroidism. The 95 to 100 discovery patients were randomly divided into training and test sets at a 7:3 ratio. Following sampling, methimazole starting at 30 mg daily was given to hyperthyroidism patients, and high-dose intravenous methylprednisolone was given to ophthalmopathy patients. The paper describes TCR Vbeta CDR3 sequencing of roughly 130 peripheral blood samples, made up of roughly 40 ophthalmopathy patients, more than 70 hyperthyroidism patients and some 17 progressor patients. An independent validation cohort of fewer than 20 hyperthyroidism patients and 15 or so patients who later progressed to ophthalmopathy tested prospective prediction of ophthalmopathy. In addition, the study compared T-cell repertoires in thyroid tissue and in blood from five or six Graves' hyperthyroidism patients.

TCR beta CDR3 regions were amplified from RNA transcripts. The first round of RT-PCR for the TCR CDR3 was performed with the HTBI primer set and the Qiagen OneStep RT-PCR kit. Libraries were constructed in a second round of multiplex PCR, after which size selection and purification were performed. Libraries were sequenced paired-end with 100 bp reads on an Illumina HiSeq2000. The original methods were these. SOAPnuke was used to process the raw data, throwing out any read that contained adapters or uncalled bases, had a mean Phred below 15, or lacked an exact constant-primer or identifier match. COPE v1.2.5 was used to merge the high-quality paired reads, and each unique nucleotide sequence was defined as a clonotype. MiTCR v1.1 was used to align the clonotypes against IMGT TRBV, TRBD and TRBJ reference segments. The analysis included only V-J combinations with a frequency above 0.0001, which together covered more than 99% of the repertoires. The TCS score was defined as F50 (clonal expansion) divided by E x V (chaos), with BLOSUM62-based TCRdist calculated between CDR3 peptides within each V-J. Welch's t-statistics and random forest reduced 500 to 650 V-J features to around 14, which were used in a naive Bayes classifier (R e1071). The similarity between thyroid and blood repertoires was quantified using the Morisita-Horn index. TCRdb reprocessing: public reads trimmed at Q25 with fastp, clones called with MiXCR, in-frame beta chains kept. Rows are unified per CDR3 protein, each entry keeping the most common DNA and genes. The V and J calls and clone size come from TCRdb's table, not from the authors' own analysis. In this sample the table shows hundreds of thousands of distinct CDR3 sequences, about 38% of which occur a single time. Together, the top ten hold roughly 8.3% of the sample.

This clonotype occurred many times. Its antigen remains unidentified. No base quality values were provided; no much bigger clone lies one nucleotide off. From the cysteine up to the phenylalanine, the CDR3 has a length of 13 residues. The entry retains the CDR3 DNA only, 39 bases that are in frame from base 1. The germline V gene yields SQVTM for CDR1 and ANQGSEA for CDR2. Trimming takes 2 bases from V and 2 bases from J, and the germline ends sit 7 bases apart. The full study reports these points: Most expanded thyroid clonotypes (frequency above 0.001) were also found in blood, which suggests that blood repertoires may mirror thyroid immune responses. A model built on a 13 V-J signature distinguished ophthalmopathy from stable hyperthyroidism, reaching 85% to 90% sensitivity and about 81% specificity in cross-validation and 80%/75% in testing. No statistical method was used to set the sample size in advance, and investigators knew the group allocation. During validation, the model predicted progression to ophthalmopathy a median of about 5.9 months ahead of onset, with more than 55% sensitivity and 72% to 80% specificity.

A patient counted as having stable Graves' hyperthyroidism if no progression to ophthalmopathy occurred over 18 months of follow-up. Hyperthyroidism patients were aged 18 to 65 years and newly diagnosed, with disease duration of less than 2 months. Patients with uncontrolled infections, other autoimmune diseases, pregnancy or lactation were excluded. Diagnoses relied on clinical symptoms, serum thyroxine and TRAb, thyroid ultrasound and orbital computed tomography. Ficoll-Paque density gradient centrifugation was used to isolate PBMCs from about 10 ml of fresh peripheral blood. Total RNA was extracted with Trizol reagent, and quality was checked on an Agilent 2100 Bioanalyzer.

Recombination linked TRBV29-1 to TRBJ1-5; too little of a D gene remains to name it. The sequence came from a man younger than 35 with Graves' hyperthyroidism. What was sequenced was blood. In nucleotide form, the sequence is TGCAGCGTTGAATTGGACGGCAATCAGCCCCAGCATTTT. This gives the protein CSVELDGNQPQHF.